This T cell receptor (beta chain) was sequenced for a study of blood T cell repertoires in COVID-19. Study in general: COVID-19 samples, acute and convalescent, were from the United States, Italy and Spain. From T cells, B-cell-depleted T cells, or PBMCs came the material, which was cDNA or gDNA.

CDR3 length: 13 residues. Per the germline V gene, CDR1 is LNHDA and CDR2 is SQIVND (reference sequence). The ends were cut back, 9 bases at V and 3 bases at J, with 12 bases in the middle. In the authors' methods: Nucleated cell number was recorded as an estimate derived from reference gene primer amplification. Repertoires were generated with immunoSEQ multiplex PCR, while TCRdb's copy carries only in-frame clones and drops some. That table is the source of V, J and clone size, and D and trimming were worked out from the DNA. The repertoire holds roughly 60,000 clones, 70% to 85% seen once, with about 6% in the top ten.

The genes are TRBV19 and TRBJ1-5; D is possibly TRBD1 (5 bases). Sequencing was done on a sample of peripheral blood. This sequence originates from a woman aged 60-70 years with acute or convalescent COVID-19. CDR3 sequence reads: CASSGTLNQPQHF. CDR3 in DNA: TGTGCCAGCAGCGGGACCCTCAATCAGCCCCAGCATTTT.